This is a list of T cell receptor beta chains from one sample in a study of blood T cell repertoires in COVID-19. The repertoire was sequenced with immunoSEQ multiplex PCR; TCRdb's copy has only in-frame clones and lacks some. The sample holds some 74,000 clones; approximately 80% are singletons and the top ten take more than 10%. The sample was peripheral blood. These receptors were taken from a human donor in a cohort sampled during active COVID-19. CDR3s include the opening cysteine and the closing phenylalanine or tryptophan. The order of the fields is D gene, J gene, clone size, V gene, CDR3 protein, CDR3 DNA. A D gene is named only where the DNA matches it firmly. The size of a clone is reported for some rows only, either as once, few or many, or as a class for expanded clones.

NA TRBJ1-2 NA TRBV28 CASSQYRVRDYGYTF TGTGCCAGCAGTCAATACAGGGTGCGGGACTATGGCTACACCTTC
NA TRBJ2-7 NA TRBV7-9 CASSSRSGDEQYF TGTGCCAGCAGCTCTAGGTCAGGGGACGAGCAGTACTTC
NA TRBJ2-1 NA TRBV3-1/TRBV3-2 CASRARGGYNEQFF TGTGCCAGCAGGGCCCGAGGGGGTTACAATGAGCAGTTCTTC
NA TRBJ1-3 NA TRBV2 CASSVLRGGNTIYF TGTGCCAGCAGTGTCCTGCGGGGGGGAAACACCATATATTTT
NA TRBJ1-4 NA TRBV18 CASSPATPGEKLFF TGTGCCAGCTCACCGGCGACACCCGGAGAAAAACTGTTTTTT
TRBD1 TRBJ1-2 NA TRBV18 CASSPPSQGVHGYTF TGTGCCAGCTCACCACCGAGCCAGGGGGTGCATGGCTACACCTTC
NA TRBJ2-3 NA TRBV29-1 CSVEVGVSPDTQYF TGCAGCGTTGAAGTCGGGGTATCTCCAGATACGCAGTATTTT
TRBD1 TRBJ1-1 NA TRBV19 CASSLTGAGVTEAFF TGTGCCAGTAGCTTGACAGGGGCGGGGGTCACTGAAGCTTTCTTT
TRBD2 TRBJ2-5 NA TRBV29-1 CSVAFSGRGETQYF TGCAGCGTTGCTTTTAGCGGGAGAGGAGAGACCCAGTACTTC
TRBD1 TRBJ1-1 NA TRBV7-9 CASSLAAGTGDVFF TGTGCCAGCAGCTTAGCAGCCGGGACAGGGGATGTTTTCTTT
NA TRBJ2-3 NA TRBV7-2 CASRYSGYTDTQYF TGTGCCAGCAGATATTCAGGGTACACAGATACGCAGTATTTT
TRBD1 TRBJ2-2 NA TRBV9 CASSTRQGNTGELFF TGTGCCAGCAGCACCAGACAGGGAAACACCGGGGAGCTGTTTTTT
TRBD1 TRBJ1-1 NA TRBV7-9 CASSLGDRSEAFF TGTGCCAGCAGCTTAGGGGACAGATCTGAAGCTTTCTTT
TRBD1 TRBJ1-2 NA TRBV25-1 CASSNSGTANYGYTF TGTGCCAGCAGTAACTCCGGGACAGCTAACTATGGCTACACCTTC
TRBD1 TRBJ2-3 NA TRBV30 CAWNRDRVKQYF TGTGCCTGGAATCGGGACAGGGTAAAGCAGTATTTT
NA TRBJ1-3 NA TRBV5-5 CASSLQGRYLAGNTIYF TGTGCCAGCAGCTTACAGGGACGCTATCTAGCCGGAAACACCATATATTTT
NA TRBJ2-7 NA TRBV9 CASSVGHGGTGEQYF TGTGCCAGCAGCGTAGGTCACGGGGGAACGGGCGAGCAGTACTTC
TRBD1 TRBJ2-5 NA TRBV19 CASSIGQERQETQYF TGTGCCAGTAGCATTGGACAGGAGCGTCAAGAGACCCAGTACTTC
TRBD2 TRBJ2-5 NA TRBV5-4 CASSLGSGGQETQYF TGTGCCAGCAGCCTGGGGTCGGGGGGTCAAGAGACCCAGTACTTC
TRBD2 TRBJ2-1 NA TRBV7-9 CASSFQAGGLNEQFF TGTGCCAGCAGCTTCCAAGCGGGGGGCCTTAATGAGCAGTTCTTC
TRBD1 TRBJ2-7 NA TRBV6-2/TRBV6-3 CASSYGRTGGDYEQYF TGTGCCAGCAGTTACGGGCGGACAGGGGGGGACTACGAGCAGTACTTC
TRBD2 TRBJ2-1 NA TRBV7-9 CASSSPYSGTGYFEQFF TGTGCCAGCAGCTCACCGTATAGCGGGACCGGTTACTTTGAGCAGTTCTTC
TRBD1 TRBJ1-5 few TRBV29-1 CSVGQGSNQPQHF TGCAGCGTAGGACAGGGATCCAATCAGCCCCAGCATTTT
NA TRBJ2-1 NA TRBV9 CASSSYGTFFF TGTGCCAGCAGCTCTTACGGGACATTCTTCTTC
TRBD1 TRBJ1-6 once TRBV19 CATNRGESPLHF TGTGCCACCAACAGGGGGGAATCACCCCTCCACTTT
NA TRBJ1-5 NA TRBV7-6 CASSPDAGRGQPQHF TGTGCCAGCAGCCCGGACGCAGGGCGAGGTCAGCCCCAGCATTTT
NA TRBJ1-2 once TRBV7-9 CASSGGDYGYTF TGTGCCAGCAGCGGGGGGGACTATGGCTACACCTTC
TRBD2 TRBJ2-1 NA TRBV28 CASSGARGGSYNEQFF TGTGCCAGCAGCGGTGCCCGGGGAGGGTCCTACAATGAGCAGTTCTTC
NA TRBJ1-5 NA TRBV3-1/TRBV3-2 CASSQADRPNQPQHF TGTGCCAGCAGCCAAGCAGACAGACCCAATCAGCCCCAGCATTTT
NA TRBJ1-6 NA TRBV11-3 CASSLDENSPLHF TGTGCCAGCAGCTTAGATGAGAATTCACCCCTCCACTTT
TRBD2 TRBJ2-7 NA TRBV7-2 CASSPRGRESNEQYF TGTGCCAGCAGCCCGAGAGGGAGGGAGTCCAACGAGCAGTACTTC
NA TRBJ1-2 NA TRBV3-1/TRBV3-2 CASSQDQAGDGGYTF TGTGCCAGCAGCCAAGATCAGGCAGGGGACGGTGGCTACACCTTC
TRBD1 TRBJ1-1 NA TRBV27 CASRQGWTAEAFF TGTGCCAGCAGACAGGGGTGGACTGCTGAAGCTTTCTTT
NA TRBJ2-5 NA TRBV9 CASSRQVSYQETQYF TGTGCCAGCAGCCGACAAGTCTCGTACCAAGAGACCCAGTACTTC
NA TRBJ1-6 NA TRBV28 CASSFSYTPLHF TGTGCCAGCAGTTTCTCCTATACACCCCTCCACTTT
TRBD1 TRBJ1-6 NA TRBV25-1 CASRATGSSYNSPLHF TGTGCCAGCAGGGCGACAGGGAGCTCCTATAATTCACCCCTCCACTTT
TRBD2 TRBJ2-1 NA TRBV5-1 CASSFFLAGGPGYNEQFF TGCGCCAGCAGCTTCTTCCTAGCGGGAGGGCCGGGGTACAATGAGCAGTTCTTC
NA TRBJ1-2 few TRBV19 CASSIEWRAGGYTF TGTGCCAGTAGTATAGAATGGAGGGCCGGTGGCTACACCTTC
TRBD1 TRBJ2-7 NA TRBV14 CASSLTGYEQYF TGTGCCAGCAGCCTGACAGGGTACGAGCAGTACTTC
TRBD1 TRBJ2-1 NA TRBV7-6 CASSEQQGKYINEQFF TGTGCCAGCAGCGAGCAACAGGGGAAGTACATCAATGAGCAGTTCTTC
TRBD2 TRBJ2-3 NA TRBV5-1 CASSLDDPGGADTQYF TGCGCCAGCAGCTTGGATGATCCGGGAGGTGCAGATACGCAGTATTTT
NA TRBJ2-2 NA TRBV10-2 CASRGDNTITGELFF TGCGCCAGCAGGGGGGACAACACGATCACCGGGGAGCTGTTTTTT
NA TRBJ1-3 NA TRBV6-5 CASSYSRVGNTIYF TGTGCCAGCAGTTACTCGCGGGTTGGAAACACCATATATTTT
NA TRBJ2-7 NA TRBV9 CASSKPPGEEQYF TGTGCCAGCAGCAAGCCCCCGGGGGAGGAGCAGTACTTC
NA TRBJ1-6 NA TRBV19 CASSPPGGFSSPLHF TGTGCCAGTAGCCCCCCCGGAGGGTTCTCTTCACCCCTCCACTTT
NA TRBJ2-5 NA TRBV9 CASSVATADRETQYF TGTGCCAGCAGCGTAGCTACGGCGGATAGGGAGACCCAGTACTTC
TRBD1 TRBJ2-7 few TRBV20-1 CSASRDSEQYF TGCAGTGCCTCCCGGGACAGCGAGCAGTACTTC
NA TRBJ2-4 NA TRBV4-3 CASSQDSLAKNIQYF TGCGCCAGCAGCCAAGACAGTCTAGCCAAAAACATTCAGTACTTC
TRBD1 TRBJ2-1 NA TRBV6-1 CASSAMTGVPGSEQFF TGTGCCAGCAGTGCAATGACAGGGGTTCCAGGGAGTGAGCAGTTCTTC
NA TRBJ1-5 NA TRBV9 CASSVGDHQPQHF TGTGCCAGCAGCGTAGGAGATCATCAGCCCCAGCATTTT